The 27 T cell receptor beta chains listed next were all sequenced from one sample in a study of blood T cell repertoires in COVID-19. Method: immunoSEQ multiplex PCR; TCRdb's copy keeps in-frame clones and lacks some. The sample consists of about 68,000 clones, about 90% of them appearing once. The sample was peripheral blood. The receptors here all came from a woman in her 50s with COVID-19, enrolled during active disease.

The chain carries TRBV9 and TRBJ2-7, with a tentative D call TRBD2 (6 bases). The ends were cut back, 3 bases at V and 6 bases at J, with 16 bases in the middle. Germline V gene lookup returns CDR1 SGDLS and CDR2 YYNGEE. This CDR3 spans 14 amino acids. CDR3 loop: CASSAHLDSGEQYF. For the CDR3, the DNA is TGTGCCAGCAGCGCTCATCTAGATAGCGGCGAGCAGTACTTC.

This chain uses TRBV28 with TRBJ2-5, with 7 bases fitting TRBD1. The germline CDR1 and CDR2 sequences are MDHEN and SYDVKM. CDR3 size: 14 residues. The junction had 9 bases not matched to a gene; V was cut back by 6 bases and J by 5 bases. CDR3 sequence: CASSPQQGMETQYF. CDR3 bases: TGTGCCAGCAGCCCCCAACAGGGGATGGAGACCCAGTACTTC.

The chain recombines TRBV5-1 with TRBJ2-1, with D perhaps matching TRBD2 (6 bases). Trimming left V 1 base short and J 4 bases short, with 9 bases between. Germline V gene data show CDR1 as SGHRS and CDR2 as YFSETQ. The CDR3 is 14 amino acids. The CDR3 nucleotides read TGCGCCAGCAGCTTGACTCTAGCGTACAATGAGCAGTTCTTC. Amino acid sequence: CASSLTLAYNEQFF.

This clone has a single count. Here the CDR3 DNA reads TGCGCCAGCAGCCGTCAGCGGGAGGACTCCTACGAGCAGTACTTC. Protein sequence: CASSRQREDSYEQYF. The gene calls are TRBV4-1 and TRBJ2-7; 9 bases agree with TRBD2. Germline CDR1 MGHRA, CDR2 YSYEKL. This CDR3 is 15 amino acids long. V trimming: 4 bases; J trimming: 0 bases; junction bases outside the gene matches: 4.

The chain is built from TRBV4-1 and TRBJ2-7, with 8 bases aligning to TRBD1. The CDR3 sequence is 16 residues long. V was pared by 3 bases and J by 0 bases, with 7 bases of the junction left unmatched. Germline CDR1 reads MGHRA; CDR2 reads YSYEKL. The CDR3 coding sequence is TGCGCCAGCAGCCAGTCTTGGACAGGGAACTCCTACGAGCAGTACTTC. Protein product: CASSQSWTGNSYEQYF.

The CDR3 coding sequence is TGTGCCAGCAGAGCTACAGGGATTGAAAAACTGTTTTTT. Translating gives CASRATGIEKLFF. This rearrangement joins TRBV6-5 to TRBJ1-4; perhaps TRBD1 as D (6 bases). The CDR3 is 13 amino acids. Per germline, CDR1 MNHEY and CDR2 SVGAGI. Trimming removed 6 bases at V and 7 bases at J, with 12 bases between.

V is TRBV28 and J is TRBJ2-3, with 7 positions matching TRBD1. CDR1 is MDHEN, CDR2 SYDVKM, per germline. The CDR3 sequence is 15 residues long. Germline trimming cut 6 bases from V and 3 bases from J; bases unmatched to any gene: 9. The CDR3 here is CASSLTRGRTDTQYF. CDR3 in DNA: TGTGCCAGCAGCCTAACGAGGGGGCGAACAGATACGCAGTATTTT.

The chain couples TRBV29-1 to TRBJ2-6; D not resolved. The CDR3 totals 11 residues. CDR1 SQVTM and CDR2 ANQGSEA come from the germline V gene. V lost 4 bases to trimming and J lost 9 bases, with 7 bases between them. The CDR3 spells CSVVPLNVLTF. CDR3 sequence (DNA): TGCAGCGTTGTCCCCCTCAACGTCCTGACTTTC.

The chain combines TRBV2 with TRBJ2-7, with D possibly matching TRBD1 (6 bases). Germline assignment: CDR1 SNHLY and CDR2 FYNNEI. CDR3 length: 14 amino acids. V lost 7 bases to trimming and J lost 0 bases, with 13 bases between them. CDR3 sequence (DNA): TGTGCCAGCACCCTGGGGGCTCCCTCCTACGAGCAGTACTTC. Amino acid sequence: CASTLGAPSYEQYF. Complete variable domain (other parts from reference TRBV2 and TRBJ2-7): EPEVTQTPSHQVTQMGQEVILRCVPISNHLYFYWYRQILGQKVEFLVSFYNNEISEKSEIFDDQFSVERPDGSNFTLKIRSTKLEDSAMYFCASTLGAPSYEQYFGPGTRLTVT.

The chain links TRBV30 to TRBJ1-1; maybe TRBD1 (6 bases). CDR1 is GTSNPN, CDR2 SVGIG, per germline (reference sequence). With 4 bases removed from V and 8 bases from J, the gap between germline ends came to 17 bases. The CDR3 runs 13 residues. The CDR3 region has the DNA TGTGCCTGGACTATGGGGGGGGCGGACGAAGCTTTCTTT. This codes for CAWTMGGADEAFF.

The V gene is TRBV11-2, the J gene TRBJ2-6; D is possibly TRBD1 (5 bases). CDR1 is SGHAT, CDR2 FQNNGV, per germline. V was clipped by 0 bases and J by 0 bases, with 15 bases between them. CDR3 length equals 19 residues. CDR3 sequence reads: CASSLDLGAQLSGANVLTF. The CDR3 DNA is TGTGCCAGCAGCTTAGATTTAGGGGCTCAACTCTCTGGGGCCAACGTCCTGACTTTC. Using reference TRBV11-2 and TRBJ2-6 for the parts outside the CDR3, the full variable domain is EAGVAQSPRYKIIEKRQSVAFWCNPISGHATLYWYQQILGQGPKLLIQFQNNGVVDDSQLPKDRFSAERLKGVDSTLKIQPAKLEDSAVYLCASSLDLGAQLSGANVLTFGAGSRLTVL.

The chain couples TRBV29-1 to TRBJ1-4; 10 bases agree with TRBD1. This CDR3 has 13 residues. Germline V gene lookup returns CDR1 SQVTM and CDR2 ANQGSEA. V lost 7 bases to trimming and J lost 5 bases; unmatched junction nucleotides: 4. The CDR3 loop is CSAWGQGNEKLFF. The CDR3, as DNA: TGCAGCGCCTGGGGACAGGGGAATGAAAAACTGTTTTTT.

This chain connects TRBV29-1 to TRBJ1-1, with a possible D match to TRBD1 (5 bases). Germline V CDR1 and CDR2: SQVTM, ANQGSEA. Trimming took 7 bases from V and 1 from J, leaving 19 bases between them. The CDR3 is 15 residues long. CDR3 coding DNA: TGCAGCGGGGGGGAGAGGACTTTGGGGAACACTGAAGCTTTCTTT. Translated: CSGGERTLGNTEAFF.

The table lists this clone with a few counts. The chain has TRBV7-3 and TRBJ2-2; unclear D gene. CDR3 size: 15 residues. Germline values: CDR1 SGHTA, CDR2 FQGTGA. Trimming shortened V by 4 bases and J by 2 bases, and 11 bases separated the two germline ends. This CDR3 is CASSSRVFNTGELFF. The DNA of the CDR3 is TGTGCCAGCAGCTCCCGGGTCTTCAACACCGGGGAGCTGTTTTTT.

The gene calls are TRBV19 and TRBJ1-5, with D uncertain. Germline V gene data show CDR1 as LNHDA and CDR2 as SQIVND (reference sequence). The V end was cut by 1 base, the J end by 5 bases, with 6 bases between. The CDR3 loop spans 13 amino acids. The CDR3 loop is CASSIVGDQPQHF. The DNA of the CDR3 is TGTGCCAGTAGTATAGTCGGTGATCAGCCCCAGCATTTT. Full variable domain (remainder filled in from reference TRBV19 and TRBJ1-5): DGGITQSPKYLFRKEGQNVTLSCEQNLNHDAMYWYRQDPGQGLRLIYYSQIVNDFQKGDIAEGYSVSREKKESFPLTVTSAQKNPTAFYLCASSIVGDQPQHFGDGTRLSIL.

The chain couples TRBV6-1 to TRBJ1-3; D is ambiguous. The CDR3 covers 16 residues. The V end lost 2 bases, the J end lost 0 bases, and 11 bases lay between the germline ends. Germline V gives CDR1 MNHNS, CDR2 SASEGT. Here the CDR3 reads CASSETWSPSGNTIYF. The CDR3 DNA sequence: TGTGCCAGCAGTGAAACTTGGTCTCCCTCTGGAAACACCATATATTTT.

The rearrangement joins TRBV6-2 or TRBV6-3 to TRBJ1-5; possibly TRBD1 for D (5 bases). CDR3 length: 15 residues. Germline V lookup: CDR1 MNHEY, CDR2 SVGEGT. The V end lost 5 bases, the J end lost 0 bases, and 11 bases lay between the germline ends. The CDR3 sequence is CASSTDSPSNQPQHF. The DNA for the CDR3 is TGTGCCAGCAGTACCGACAGCCCTAGCAATCAGCCCCAGCATTTT.

This chain connects TRBV30 to TRBJ2-1; 10 nucleotides line up with TRBD2. This CDR3 contains 15 residues. After removal of 1 base from V and 2 bases from J, the junction contained 2 bases not matched to a gene. Germline CDR1 is GTSNPN and CDR2 is SVGIG (reference sequence). The CDR3 spells CAWSAGTSAYNEQFF. CDR3 nucleotide sequence: TGTGCCTGGAGTGCAGGGACTAGCGCCTACAATGAGCAGTTCTTC.

The rearrangement joins TRBV24-1 to TRBJ2-7; 9 nucleotides match TRBD2. J lost 6 bases, V lost 7 bases, and 18 bases had no gene match. Germline assignment: CDR1 KGHDR and CDR2 SFDVKD. CDR3 length: 17 residues. The CDR3 reads CATSSGGQQSPFGEQYF. In DNA form, the CDR3 reads TGTGCCACCAGCAGCGGGGGGCAGCAATCCCCCTTTGGCGAGCAGTACTTC.

The chain carries TRBV3-1 (or the pseudogene TRBV3-2) and TRBJ1-1; D possibly corresponds to TRBD1 (5 bases). The CDR3 consists of 16 residues. The V gene's germline CDR1 is LGHDT and CDR2 YNNKEL (reference sequence). V lost 2 bases and J 1 base, leaving 14 bases between the germline ends. Here the CDR3 reads CASSQRGGQTNTEAFF. CDR3 DNA: TGTGCCAGCAGCCAAAGGGGTGGGCAGACGAACACTGAAGCTTTCTTT.

This clone has just a few counts. The CDR3: CAATSRTSGRAFYNEQFF. Here the CDR3 DNA reads TGTGCCGCGACATCCAGAACTAGCGGGAGGGCCTTCTACAATGAGCAGTTCTTC. The chain joins TRBV10-3 to TRBJ2-1; 13 positions match TRBD2. Germline CDR1 and CDR2: ENHRY and SYGVKD. The CDR3 loop spans 18 amino acids. After removal of 11 bases from V and 3 bases from J, the junction contained 16 bases not matched to a gene.

The chain employs TRBV7-8 and TRBJ2-5; 15 nucleotides agree with TRBD2. The CDR3 runs 17 residues. From germline, CDR1 is SGHVS and CDR2 FQNEAQ. J gave up 6 bases and V 4 bases, and 9 bases lay outside the gene matches. The CDR3 sequence: CASSSGLAGGDRKTQYF. The DNA of the CDR3 is TGTGCCAGCAGCTCGGGACTAGCGGGAGGTGATAGGAAGACCCAGTACTTC.

This rearrangement joins TRBV7-2 to TRBJ2-5; TRBD2 might be the D (5 bases). The CDR3 length is 15 residues. V was shortened by 5 bases and J by 2 bases, with 15 bases between the two germline ends. Germline V gene sequence: CDR1 SGHTA, CDR2 FQGNSA. The CDR3 nucleotides are TGTGCCAGCAGCCCCTCCACGGGATCTCAAGAGACCCAGTACTTC. Its translation is CASSPSTGSQETQYF.

The chain joins TRBV6-5 to TRBJ2-7; tentative D call: TRBD2 (6 bases). CDR3 length: 13 residues. Per germline, CDR1 MNHEY and CDR2 SVGAGI. V dropped 6 bases and J dropped 3 bases, with 12 bases sitting between them. CDR3 nucleotides: TGTGCCAGCAGGGCTCTAGCGTACTACGAGCAGTACTTC. Encoded protein: CASRALAYYEQYF.

This clone was observed a single time. The chain carries TRBV5-1 and TRBJ2-1, with 9 bases identical to TRBD2. CDR1 is SGHRS, CDR2 YFSETQ, per germline. J was trimmed by 8 bases and V by 6 bases; bases with no gene match: 9. The CDR3 runs 14 residues. The CDR3 DNA follows: TGCGCCAGCACGCCTAGCGGGGCTGGCTATGAGCAGTTCTTC. Protein sequence: CASTPSGAGYEQFF. Using reference TRBV5-1 and TRBJ2-1 for the parts outside the CDR3, the full variable domain is KAGVTQTPRYLIKTRGQQVTLSCSPISGHRSVSWYQQTPGQGLQFLFEYFSETQRNKGNFPGRFSGRQFSNSRSEMNVSTLELGDSALYLCASTPSGAGYEQFFGPGTRLTVL.

The CDR3 is CAWSVNSNPAGELFF. The CDR3 bases are TGTGCCTGGAGTGTTAACTCCAACCCGGCCGGGGAGCTGTTTTTT. The rearrangement uses TRBV30 and TRBJ2-2; D not certain. The germline gives CDR1 GTSNPN, CDR2 SVGIG (reference sequence). Trimming shortened V by 0 bases and J by 6 bases, and 14 bases separated the two germline ends. CDR3 length: 15 amino acids. The full variable domain, in which reference TRBV30 and TRBJ2-2 provide the parts outside the CDR3, is SQTIHQWPATLVQPVGSPLSLECTVEGTSNPNLYWYRQAAGRGLQLLFYSVGIGQISSEVPQNLSASRPQDRQFILSSKKLLLSDSGFYLCAWSVNSNPAGELFFGEGSRLTVL.

V and J are TRBV6-6 and TRBJ2-7; 8 bases map to TRBD2. The germline V gene encodes CDR1 MNHNY and CDR2 SVGAGI (reference sequence). CDR3 size: 15 residues. The J segment lost 4 bases and the V segment lost 2 bases, leaving 7 bases of the junction unmatched. The CDR3 DNA follows: TGTGCCAGCAGTTACCCAGAGCGGGAGAGTTACGAGCAGTACTTC. Its protein is CASSYPERESYEQYF.